The present entry profiles one T cell receptor (beta chain) with its context. The antigen is undetermined. Time point specified: week 35, safety follow-up. Vaccination used 300 ug of mutant IDH1 20-mer peptide per dose, with topical imiquimod. Eight vaccine injections were given to patients in weeks 1, 3, 5, 7, 11, 15, 19 and 23. This entry is derived from a study of a mutant IDH1 vaccine in newly diagnosed glioma. Across the whole study: Patients received vaccination from 4-6 weeks after radiotherapy alone, or with temozolomide cycles.

Measured with immunoSEQ multiplex PCR; TCRdb has only the in-frame clones, and not every one. The repertoire holds approximately 45,000 clones, 88% seen once, with more than 5% in the top ten. The CDR3 extends over 14 amino acids. The germline CDR1 and CDR2 sequences are MNHEY and SMNVEV (reference sequence). The sequencing used PBMCs, collected from a glioma patient whose treatment included an IDH1 peptide vaccine. V and J are TRBV27 and TRBJ2-5; 10 bases are a match to TRBD1. The tail of the sequence fits TRBJ2-7 better, so the J call may be wrong. This TCR was sampled from a woman aged 40 to 50 with glioma. CDR3 sequence: CASSPGQGAYEQYF. The CDR3 DNA follows: TGTGCCAGCAGTCCCGGACAGGGGGCCTACGAGCAGTACTTC.